Listed below are T cell receptor beta chains from one sample, sequenced in a study of CD8 T cells in ankylosing spondylitis. MiXCR was run by TCRdb on the 5' RACE reads, yielding one entry per CDR3 protein. This table has approximately 520,000 distinct CDR3 sequences, about 5.2% appearing once. The sample consisted of blood, either unsorted or a sorted T cell fraction (not recorded which). The receptors come from a male donor with ankylosing spondylitis. Both conserved end residues are part of each CDR3. The D gene is left open where the match is weak. Some rows mark clone size as missing; the rest say once, few, many or name a class of expanded clone.

size,J,D,V,CDR3,DNA
few,TRBJ2-7,.,TRBV4-3,CASSQDVSYEQYF,TGCGCCAGCAGCCAAGATGTCAGCTACGAGCAGTACTTC
few,TRBJ2-6,TRBD1,TRBV6-1,CASSEFAGGSGANVLTF,TGTGCCAGCAGTGAGTTTGCAGGGGGCTCTGGGGCCAACGTCCTGACTTTC
.,TRBJ2-7,.,TRBV3-1,CASSQGRASLGYEQYF,TGTGCCAGCAGCCAAGGCAGGGCTTCACTGGGCTACGAGCAGTACTTC
.,TRBJ2-7,.,TRBV23-1,CASSQVEGRGSLSSYEQYF,TGCGCCAGCAGTCAAGTGGAAGGAAGGGGCAGCCTCAGCTCCTACGAGCAGTACTTC
many,TRBJ2-7,TRBD1,TRBV7-6,CASSLGQVPTYEQYF,TGTGCCAGCAGCTTGGGACAGGTCCCTACCTACGAGCAGTACTTC
few,TRBJ2-1,.,TRBV11-2,CASSLDLDIYNEQFF,TGTGCCAGCAGCTTAGACCTGGACATTTACAATGAGCAGTTCTTC
.,TRBJ2-5,.,TRBV3-1,CASHHRAQETQYF,TGTGCCAGCCATCACAGGGCCCAAGAGACCCAGTACTTC
.,TRBJ1-3,TRBD1,TRBV5-1,CASSFLTGDGNTIYF,TGCGCCAGCAGCTTTCTGACAGGGGACGGAAACACCATATATTTT
many,TRBJ1-4,.,TRBV7-2,CASSYGRTRGEKLFF,TGTGCCAGCAGCTACGGGCGGACCAGAGGTGAAAAACTGTTTTTT
many,TRBJ2-1,TRBD2,TRBV4-1,CASSPRLADYNEQFF,TGCGCCAGCAGCCCCCGGCTAGCGGACTACAATGAGCAGTTCTTC
many,TRBJ1-6,.,TRBV12-3/TRBV12-4,CASSLDTGFSPLHF,TGTGCCAGCAGTTTGGACACAGGGTTCTCACCCCTCCACTTT
many,TRBJ2-6,.,TRBV27,CASSGRGSGANVLTF,TGTGCCAGCAGCGGCAGGGGCTCTGGGGCCAACGTCCTGACTTTC
many,TRBJ2-7,TRBD1,TRBV5-1,CASSIGTGRSYEQYF,TGCGCCAGCAGCATAGGGACAGGGAGGAGCTACGAGCAGTACTTC
many,TRBJ2-7,TRBD1,TRBV20-1,CSANDRGSEQYF,TGCAGTGCTAACGACAGGGGCAGCGAGCAGTACTTC
once,TRBJ2-7,.,TRBV11-3,CASSKPGTSEQYF,TGTGCCAGCAGCAAGCCCGGGACATCGGAGCAGTACTTC
many,TRBJ1-2,.,TRBV12-3/TRBV12-4,CASSLRGHGYGYTF,TGTGCCAGCAGTTTAAGGGGACACGGCTATGGCTACACCTTC
.,TRBJ2-1,TRBD2,TRBV3-1,CASSPWGGNEQFF,TGTGCCAGCAGCCCCTGGGGGGGCAATGAGCAGTTCTTC
many,TRBJ2-7,.,TRBV11-2,CASSSKHSGTVSYEQYF,TGTGCCAGCAGCTCAAAGCACTCCGGGACGGTCTCCTACGAGCAGTACTTC
many,TRBJ2-3,.,TRBV4-3,CASSQDPPSASTDTQYF,TGCGCCAGCAGCCAAGACCCCCCTAGCGCCAGCACAGATACGCAGTATTTT
.,TRBJ2-7,TRBD2,TRBV20-1,CSAPGVAGVKGEQYF,TGCAGTGCGCCCGGCGTAGCGGGAGTTAAGGGCGAGCAGTACTTC
many,TRBJ2-7,.,TRBV4-3,CASSQARDYEQYF,TGCGCCAGCAGCCAAGCCAGGGACTACGAGCAGTACTTC
few,TRBJ1-2,.,TRBV7-2,CASAARGNYGYTF,TGTGCCAGCGCAGCGAGGGGCAACTATGGCTACACCTTC
many,TRBJ1-3,.,TRBV6-1,CASSLDGVSGNTIYF,TGTGCCAGCAGCTTGGACGGAGTCTCTGGAAACACCATATATTTT
few,TRBJ2-1,.,TRBV6-2/TRBV6-3,CASSMDTSEFF,TGTGCCAGCAGCATGGATACTTCGGAGTTCTTC
many,TRBJ1-4,TRBD1,TRBV9,CASSVRQGFDEKLFF,TGTGCCAGCAGCGTACGACAGGGTTTCGATGAAAAACTGTTTTTT
many,TRBJ2-7,.,TRBV7-9,CASSLGTPGYEQYF,TGTGCCAGCAGCTTAGGTACCCCCGGCTACGAGCAGTACTTC
many,TRBJ2-7,TRBD1,TRBV18,CASSQQGNAYEQYF,TGTGCCAGCTCACAACAGGGGAATGCCTACGAGCAGTACTTC
many,TRBJ1-2,.,TRBV7-2,CASGKQEFYGYTF,TGTGCCAGCGGAAAACAGGAGTTCTATGGCTACACCTTC
many,TRBJ2-5,TRBD1,TRBV20-1,CSATRDRGKETQYF,TGCAGTGCCACCCGGGACAGGGGAAAAGAGACCCAGTACTTC
few,TRBJ2-1,TRBD2,TRBV5-1,CASSLVKLAAGNNEQFF,TGCGCCAGCAGCTTGGTTAAACTAGCGGCAGGGAACAATGAGCAGTTCTTC
many,TRBJ2-1,.,TRBV28,CASSRSGGYNYNEQFF,TGTGCCAGCAGTCGGTCTGGGGGGTATAACTACAATGAGCAGTTCTTC
many,TRBJ2-3,.,TRBV4-3,CASSQEILDTQYF,TGCGCCAGCAGCCAAGAAATTCTGGATACGCAGTATTTT
many,TRBJ2-3,.,TRBV27,CASSSFYPGDSTDTQYF,TGTGCCAGCAGTTCTTTTTATCCCGGAGATAGCACAGATACGCAGTATTTT
many,TRBJ1-2,.,TRBV12-3/TRBV12-4,CASSLSYREGYGYTF,TGTGCCAGCAGTTTAAGTTACAGGGAGGGATATGGCTACACCTTC
many,TRBJ2-1,TRBD2,TRBV6-2/TRBV6-3,CASSSLAGAYNEQFF,TGTGCCAGCAGTTCTCTAGCGGGGGCCTACAATGAGCAGTTCTTC
many,TRBJ2-1,TRBD2,TRBV20-1,CSARGSSGNSYNEQFF,TGCAGTGCTAGAGGGTCTAGCGGAAACTCCTACAATGAGCAGTTCTTC
few,TRBJ2-1,TRBD2,TRBV9,CASSVEALAGDEQFF,TGTGCCAGCAGCGTAGAGGCCCTAGCGGGGGATGAGCAGTTCTTC
many,TRBJ2-1,TRBD2,TRBV10-3,CAISGGLADSYNEQFF,TGTGCCATCAGTGGGGGACTAGCGGACTCCTACAATGAGCAGTTCTTC
many,TRBJ1-5,.,TRBV20-1,CSTTGMGDQPQHF,TGCAGTACGACAGGTATGGGGGATCAGCCCCAGCATTTT
few,TRBJ2-7,TRBD2,TRBV27,CASRGLALPYEQYF,TGTGCCAGCAGGGGACTAGCTCTCCCCTACGAGCAGTACTTC